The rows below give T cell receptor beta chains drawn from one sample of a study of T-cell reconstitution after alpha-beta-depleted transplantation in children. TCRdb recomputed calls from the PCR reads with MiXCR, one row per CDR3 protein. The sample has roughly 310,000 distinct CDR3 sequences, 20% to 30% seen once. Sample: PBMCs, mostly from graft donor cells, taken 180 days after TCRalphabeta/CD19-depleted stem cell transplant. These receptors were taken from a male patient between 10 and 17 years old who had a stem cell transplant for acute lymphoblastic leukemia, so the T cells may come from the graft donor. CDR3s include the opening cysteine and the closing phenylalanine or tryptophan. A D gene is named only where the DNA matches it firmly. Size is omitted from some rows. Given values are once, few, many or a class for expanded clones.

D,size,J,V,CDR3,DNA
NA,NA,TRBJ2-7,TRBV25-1,CATSLGGSGEQYF,TGTGCCACTTCGCTGGGGGGCTCGGGGGAGCAGTACTTC
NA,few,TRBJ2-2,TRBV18,CASSLDSGGELFF,TGTGCCAGCTCACTGGACAGTGGCGGGGAGCTGTTTTTT
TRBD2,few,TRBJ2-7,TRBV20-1,CRVGLARSSYEQYF,TGCAGGGTGGGACTAGCGAGAAGCTCCTACGAGCAGTACTTC
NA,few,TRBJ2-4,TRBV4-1,CASSQVGSAGARDIQYF,TGCGCCAGCAGCCAAGTGGGATCGGCAGGGGCTAGGGACATTCAGTACTTC
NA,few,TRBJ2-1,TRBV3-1,CASIGRDPYNEQFF,TGTGCCAGCATAGGGCGGGACCCCTACAATGAGCAGTTCTTC
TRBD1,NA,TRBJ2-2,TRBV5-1,CASSRAGTGSGELFF,TGCGCCAGCAGCAGGGCCGGGACAGGGTCAGGGGAGCTGTTTTTT
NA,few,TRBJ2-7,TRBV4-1,CASSQGGFGSSYEQYF,TGCGCCAGCAGCCAAGGTGGTTTTGGGAGCTCCTACGAGCAGTACTTC
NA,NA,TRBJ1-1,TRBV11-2,CASSFHVNTEAFF,TGTGCCAGCAGCTTTCACGTGAACACTGAAGCTTTCTTT
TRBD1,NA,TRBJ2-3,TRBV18,CASSRPGQPTDTQYF,TGTGCCAGCTCACGACCGGGACAGCCCACAGATACGCAGTATTTT
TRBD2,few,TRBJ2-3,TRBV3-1,CASSQDPSGSTDTQYF,TGTGCCAGCAGCCAGGACCCTAGCGGAAGCACAGATACGCAGTATTTT
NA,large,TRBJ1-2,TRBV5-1,CASSPIGGGLFSYTF,TGCGCCAGCAGCCCGATTGGAGGGGGTCTCTTTAGCTACACCTTC
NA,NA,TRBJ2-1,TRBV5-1,CASSFLTGGLYNEQFF,TGCGCCAGCAGCTTTTTAACAGGAGGGTTATACAATGAGCAGTTCTTC
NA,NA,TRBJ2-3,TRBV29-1,CSVCLDGYTDTQYF,TGCAGCGTTTGCCTAGATGGGTACACAGATACGCAGTATTTT
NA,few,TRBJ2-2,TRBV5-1,CASSLGLAKTGELFF,TGCGCCAGCAGCTTGGGGCTAGCGAAGACCGGGGAGCTGTTTTTT
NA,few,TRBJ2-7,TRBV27,CASRDPGTHYEQYF,TGTGCCAGCCGTGACCCCGGGACACACTACGAGCAGTACTTC
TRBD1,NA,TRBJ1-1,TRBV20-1,CSARAMQGARTEAFF,TGCAGTGCTAGGGCTATGCAGGGGGCACGGACTGAAGCTTTCTTT
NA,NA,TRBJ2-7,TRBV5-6,CASSYPWLGFYEQYF,TGTGCCAGCAGCTATCCGTGGCTAGGCTTCTACGAGCAGTACTTC
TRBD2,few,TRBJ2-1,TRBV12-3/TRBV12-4,CASRSSGISNEQFF,TGTGCCAGCAGGTCTAGCGGGATTTCGAATGAGCAGTTCTTC
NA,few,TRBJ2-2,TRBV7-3,CASSLIGGGFNTGELFF,TGTGCCAGCAGCTTAATAGGGGGGGGGTTCAACACCGGGGAGCTGTTTTTT
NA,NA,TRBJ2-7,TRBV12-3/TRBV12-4,CASTQQEGPSRKQYF,TGTGCCAGCACCCAACAGGAGGGACCCTCTAGGAAGCAGTACTTC
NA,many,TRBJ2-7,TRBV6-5,CASSYSGGYSYEQYF,TGTGCCAGCAGTTACTCAGGGGGATACTCCTACGAGCAGTACTTC
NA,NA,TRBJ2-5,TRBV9,CASSVGASIQETQYF,TGTGCCAGCAGCGTAGGGGCTAGCATTCAAGAGACCCAGTACTTC
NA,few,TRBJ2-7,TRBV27,CASGPGPTYEQYF,TGTGCCAGCGGGCCGGGCCCTACCTACGAGCAGTACTTC
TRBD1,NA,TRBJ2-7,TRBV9,CASSVRLGQGASPYEQYF,TGTGCCAGCAGCGTAAGGTTGGGACAGGGGGCATCACCCTACGAGCAGTACTTC
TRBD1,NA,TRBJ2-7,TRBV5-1,CASSLVGTASSYEQYF,TGCGCCAGCAGCTTGGTGGGGACAGCAAGCTCCTACGAGCAGTACTTC
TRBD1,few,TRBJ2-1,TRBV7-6,CASSLGQGHEQFF,TGTGCCAGCAGCTTAGGACAGGGCCATGAGCAGTTCTTC
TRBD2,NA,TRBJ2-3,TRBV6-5,CASGYLAGAPPQYF,TGTGCCAGCGGTTACCTAGCGGGAGCCCCGCCCCAGTATTTT
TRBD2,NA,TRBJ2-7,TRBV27,CASSPRPTSGSVDEQYF,TGTGCCAGCAGTCCCCGCCCGACTAGCGGGAGTGTCGACGAGCAGTACTTC
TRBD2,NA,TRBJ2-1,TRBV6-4,CASSVSTSGGYNEQFF,TGTGCCAGCAGTGTATCGACTAGCGGGGGATACAATGAGCAGTTCTTC
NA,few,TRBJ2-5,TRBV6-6,CASTPRRSETQYF,TGTGCCAGCACCCCACGTCGGTCCGAGACCCAGTACTTC
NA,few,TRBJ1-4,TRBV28,CASTYGGTNEKLFF,TGTGCCAGCACCTATGGGGGGACTAATGAAAAACTGTTTTTT
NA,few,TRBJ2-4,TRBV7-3,CASSLPTSSAKNIQYF,TGTGCCAGCAGCTTACCCACTAGCTCGGCCAAAAACATTCAGTACTTC
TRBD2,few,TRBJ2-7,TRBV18,CASSQTLAAGVAEQYF,TGTGCCAGCTCACAAACCCTTGCAGCGGGAGTAGCCGAGCAGTACTTC
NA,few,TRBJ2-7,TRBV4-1,CASSQLAGTASYEQYF,TGCGCCAGCAGCCAGCTCGCCGGGACGGCCTCTTACGAGCAGTACTTC
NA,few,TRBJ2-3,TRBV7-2,CASSPPADTQYF,TGTGCCAGCAGCCCCCCTGCGGATACGCAGTATTTT
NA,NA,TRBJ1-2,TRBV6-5,CASSYSMSTKGYGYTF,TGTGCCAGCAGTTACTCGATGAGTACCAAGGGGTATGGCTACACCTTC
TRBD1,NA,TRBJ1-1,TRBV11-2,CASSLDRSGQTEAFF,TGTGCCAGCAGCTTAGACCGCTCGGGACAGACCGAAGCTTTCTTT
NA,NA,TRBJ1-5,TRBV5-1,CASSPGDHQPQHF,TGCGCCAGCAGCCCGGGGGACCATCAGCCCCAGCATTTT
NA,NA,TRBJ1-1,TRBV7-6,CASSLAGSGITEAFF,TGTGCCAGCAGCTTAGCTGGTTCAGGGATAACTGAAGCTTTCTTT
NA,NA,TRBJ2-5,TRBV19,CASTVAEGETQYF,TGTGCCAGTACCGTAGCCGAGGGGGAGACCCAGTACTTC
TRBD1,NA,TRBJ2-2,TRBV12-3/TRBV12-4,CASNDRANTGELFF,TGTGCCAGCAACGACAGGGCGAACACCGGGGAGCTGTTTTTT
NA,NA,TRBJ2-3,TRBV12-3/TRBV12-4,CASSHGTDTQYF,TGTGCCAGCAGTCACGGTACAGATACGCAGTATTTT
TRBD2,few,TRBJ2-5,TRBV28,CASSLPRLAGGPKETQYF,TGTGCCAGCAGCCTTCCCCGACTAGCGGGAGGGCCGAAGGAGACCCAGTACTTC
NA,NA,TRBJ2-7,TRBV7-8,CASTIVGPLAHEQYF,TGTGCCAGCACCATCGTGGGGCCTCTGGCCCACGAGCAGTACTTC
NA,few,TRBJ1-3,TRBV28,CASRLSGNTIYF,TGTGCCAGCAGGTTATCTGGAAACACCATATATTTT
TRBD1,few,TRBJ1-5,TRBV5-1,CASSLGLTGGNQPQHF,TGCGCCAGCAGCTTGGGACTGACAGGGGGCAATCAGCCCCAGCATTTT
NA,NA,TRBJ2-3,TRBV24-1,CATSGTSTDTQYF,TGTGCCACCAGCGGGACTAGCACAGATACGCAGTATTTT
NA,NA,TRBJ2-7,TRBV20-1,CSARRQDYEQYF,TGCAGTGCTAGGCGCCAAGACTACGAGCAGTACTTC
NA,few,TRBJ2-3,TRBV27,CASGTGTDTQYF,TGTGCCAGCGGAACAGGGACAGATACGCAGTATTTT
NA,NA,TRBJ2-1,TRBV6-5,CASSYSVRGVEQFF,TGTGCCAGCAGTTACTCGGTTAGGGGGGTTGAGCAGTTCTTC
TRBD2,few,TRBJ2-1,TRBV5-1,CASSTGLAGGPRYNEQFF,TGCGCCAGCAGCACGGGACTAGCGGGAGGGCCTCGGTACAATGAGCAGTTCTTC
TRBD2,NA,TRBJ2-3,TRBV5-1,CASSGGTSGRAPQYF,TGCGCCAGCAGCGGAGGGACTAGCGGGAGGGCCCCGCAGTATTTT